The 13 T cell receptor beta chains below come from one sample, sequenced in a study of T cell responses to AZD1222 COVID-19 vaccine. Method: immunoSEQ multiplex PCR; TCRdb's copy keeps in-frame clones and lacks some. The sample lists more than 95,000 clones, roughly 87% occurring once. Here the sequenced sample was peripheral blood, taken on day 0 of AZD1222 vaccination. The receptors come from an adult in good health.

The V call is TRBV12-5, the J call TRBJ1-3; a weak D match, TRBD1 (5 bases). CDR1 and CDR2 from the germline V gene are LGHNT and FRNRAP. The CDR3 contains 13 residues. V was pared by 1 base and J by 4 bases, with 5 bases between. The CDR3 region has the DNA TGTGCTAGTGGTTTGGCAGGGGGAAACACCATATATTTT. It specifies CASGLAGGNTIYF.

The chain couples TRBV21-1 to TRBJ1-6. TRBV21-1 is tagged as a pseudogene. The CDR3 runs to 13 residues. The CDR3 region has the DNA TGTGCCAGCAGGAGCTCCTATAATTCACCCCTCCACTTT. Protein product: CASRSSYNSPLHF.

The rearrangement links TRBV21-1 to TRBJ2-7; the D call in the table, TRBD2, was not verified against the DNA. TRBV21-1 is assigned pseudogene status. The CDR3 has 16 amino acids. CDR3 in DNA: TGTGCCAGCAGCAAAATTAGGTTAGAGCGTAGCTACGAGCAGTACTTC. Translation gives CASSKIRLERSYEQYF.

The chain links TRBV12-5 to TRBJ2-2, with a weak D call TRBD2 (5 bases). Germline lookup yields CDR1 LGHNT and CDR2 FRNRAP. The V end was cut by 3 bases, the J end by 5 bases, with 16 bases between. The CDR3 has 16 residues. The CDR3 loop is CASGFLIGMGTGELFF. The CDR3 DNA follows: TGTGCTAGTGGTTTTCTAATCGGGATGGGGACCGGGGAGCTGTTTTTT. The whole variable domain, filled in from reference TRBV12-5 and TRBJ2-2, reads DARVTQTPRHKVTEMGQEVTMRCQPILGHNTVFWYRQTMMQGLELLAYFRNRAPLDDSGMPKDRFSAEMPDATLATLKIQPSEPRDSAVYFCASGFLIGMGTGELFFGEGSRLTVL.

The chain carries TRBV11-2 and TRBJ2-1, with 7 bases lining up with TRBD2. Germline CDR1 reads SGHAT; CDR2 reads FQNNGV. Germline trimming cut 8 bases from V and 2 bases from J; bases unmatched to any gene: 9. This CDR3 has 15 residues. DNA of the CDR3: TGTGCCAGCGGCCAGTATGGGGGGGCCTACAATGAGCAGTTCTTC. Its protein product is CASGQYGGAYNEQFF.

This chain links TRBV6-2 or TRBV6-3 with TRBJ2-7; unclear D gene. Trimming cost V 6 bases and J 3 bases, with 9 bases left between them. Looked up from germline, CDR1 is MNHEY and CDR2 is SVGEGT. The CDR3 runs 12 residues. The DNA of the CDR3 is TGTGCCAGCAGCCAGAAGCTCTACGAGCAGTACTTC. Its translation is CASSQKLYEQYF.

The chain couples TRBV7-3 to TRBJ2-5; a possible D gene is TRBD2 (5 bases). The CDR3 runs 13 residues. Trimming left V 1 base short and J 2 bases short, with 5 bases between. Per germline, CDR1 SGHTA and CDR2 FQGTGA. DNA of the CDR3: TGTGCCAGCAGCTTAAGGGAGCAAGAGACCCAGTACTTC. Translation gives CASSLREQETQYF.

This chain links TRBV2 with TRBJ2-1; D gene ambiguous. Germline CDR1 and CDR2: SNHLY and FYNNEI. V dropped 8 bases and J dropped 5 bases, with 7 bases sitting between them. CDR3 size: 11 residues. The CDR3 reads CASGPNNEQFF. The CDR3 DNA sequence: TGTGCCAGCGGTCCGAACAATGAGCAGTTCTTC.

The J gene is TRBJ1-6, the V gene TRBV15; weak D call: TRBD1 (5 bases). Trimming shortened V by 6 bases and J by 14 bases, and 11 bases separated the two germline ends. The germline V gene encodes CDR1 LNHNV and CDR2 YYDKDF (reference sequence). This CDR3 has 11 residues. The CDR3 region has the DNA TGTGCCACCAGAGACGAGGGGACCCTCCACTTT. As protein: CATRDEGTLHF. Complete variable domain (other parts from reference TRBV15 and TRBJ1-6): DAMVIQNPRYQVTQFGKPVTLSCSQTLNHNVMYWYQQKSSQAPKLLFHYYDKDFNNEADTPDNFQSRRPNTSFCFLDIRSPGLGDTAMYLCATRDEGTLHFGNGTRLTVT.

The chain has TRBV7-2 and TRBJ2-3, with 9 bases aligning to TRBD2. V was clipped by 3 bases and J by 5 bases; unmatched bases: 9. The CDR3 is 16 amino acids. Germline-derived CDR1 and CDR2 are SGHTA and FQGNSA. CDR3 in amino acids: CASSLVAGVGGDTQYF. CDR3 sequence (DNA): TGTGCCAGCAGCTTGGTAGCGGGGGTCGGGGGAGATACGCAGTATTTT.

This clone was detected only once. The chain employs TRBV13 and TRBJ1-1; D gene uncertain. This CDR3 contains 15 residues. Germline V gives CDR1 PRHDT, CDR2 FYEKMQ (reference sequence). V shed 3 bases and J shed 3 bases, with 14 bases lying between them. The CDR3 DNA reads as TGTGCCAGCAGCTTCCAAATGAGGGTCTACACTGAAGCTTTCTTT. Translated, it gives CASSFQMRVYTEAFF. Together with reference TRBV13 and TRBJ1-1, the CDR3 gives the full variable domain: AAGVIQSPRHLIKEKRETATLKCYPIPRHDTVYWYQQGPGQDPQFLISFYEKMQSDKGSIPDRFSAQQFSDYHSELNMSSLELGDSALYFCASSFQMRVYTEAFFGQGTRLTVV.

The chain is built from TRBV7-2 and TRBJ2-1; 7 bases are a match to TRBD1. Per the germline V gene, CDR1 is SGHTA and CDR2 is FQGNSA. The CDR3 length is 15 residues. V trimming: 1 base; J trimming: 8 bases; junction bases outside the gene matches: 8. CDR3 DNA: TGTGCCAGCAGCTTAGTGAGACAGGGAAAGGATGAGCAGTTCTTC. Protein: CASSLVRQGKDEQFF.

The chain recombines TRBV5-1 with TRBJ1-4, with a weak D call TRBD1 (6 bases). Trimming stripped 5 bases from V and 5 bases from J, with 16 bases between. Germline assignment: CDR1 SGHRS and CDR2 YFSETQ. This CDR3 comprises 15 residues. The CDR3 region has the DNA TGCGCCAGCAGACATCAACAGGGTACGAATGAAAAACTGTTTTTT. Amino acid sequence: CASRHQQGTNEKLFF.